The clone carrying this T cell receptor beta chain was seen a few times. The CDR3 loop spans 15 amino acids. J was trimmed by 4 bases and V by 3 bases; bases with no gene match: 5. These data are taken from a study of identical twins. TCRdb itself ran the 5' RACE reads through MiXCR, one entry per CDR3 protein. Of about 490,000 distinct CDR3 sequences listed, 13% to 15% are singletons. The data also belong to a second study, concerning yellow fever vaccine responses in identical twins.

This sequence joins TRBV12-3 or TRBV12-4 and TRBJ1-5, with 8 bases fitting TRBD1. The source of this sequence is a woman younger than 35 in good health. Sequencing was performed on CD4+ T cells sorted from blood. The CDR3, as DNA: TGTGCCAGCAGTTTGCGGACAGGGAGGAATCAGCCCCAGCATTTT. This sequence encodes CASSLRTGRNQPQHF.